This entry lists 4 T cell receptor beta chains sequenced from one sample in a study of shared clonotypes between healthy human individuals. Clones were read by immunoSEQ multiplex PCR, and TCRdb kept only the in-frame ones, dropping some. The table lists approximately 1,500,000 clones, about 96% of them singletons. The sequenced sample was naive CD4+ T cells sorted from blood. Subset denoted: CD45RA+ positively selected. These receptors originate from a man aged 30 to 45 in good health.

The chain recombines TRBV23-1 with TRBJ1-1, with D maybe TRBD1 (5 bases). TRBV23-1 belongs to the ORF category, with a function that is uncertain. Trimming took 7 bases from V and 5 from J, leaving 23 bases between them. The CDR3 sequence is 16 residues long. The CDR3 spells CASTHPTREGRTEAFF. Written as DNA, the CDR3 is TGCGCCAGCACGCATCCTACCAGGGAGGGAAGGACTGAAGCTTTCTTT.

The DNA of the CDR3 is TGTGCCAGCGGGAGTACCGAGACCCAGTACTTC. Protein: CASGSTETQYF. This chain links TRBV9 with TRBJ2-5; D possibly corresponds to TRBD2 (5 bases). Germline V gene data show CDR1 as SGDLS and CDR2 as YYNGEE. V was clipped by 7 bases and J by 5 bases, with 9 bases between them. The CDR3 length is 11 residues.

This sequence joins TRBV4-1 and TRBJ1-1; a weak D match, TRBD1 (6 bases). The V and J ends lost 4 bases and 4 bases respectively, with 22 bases between them. The CDR3 length is 17 residues. From germline, CDR1 is MGHRA and CDR2 YSYEKL. The CDR3, as DNA: TGCGCCAGCAGCCCTGGGGGGGGGCGCATTGGTCTCACTGAAGCTTTCTTT. Residues: CASSPGGGRIGLTEAFF.

The chain recombines TRBV28 with TRBJ1-3, with no clear D. Germline CDR1 is MDHEN and CDR2 is SYDVKM. This CDR3 is 13 amino acids long. V lost 10 bases to trimming and J lost 0 bases, with 10 bases between them. The CDR3 DNA is TGTGCCACCTCCCAGATCTCTGGAAACACCATATATTTT. As protein: CATSQISGNTIYF.